Listed below are T cell receptor beta chains from one sample, sequenced in a study of a mutant IDH1 vaccine in newly diagnosed glioma. Data came from immunoSEQ multiplex PCR; TCRdb stores just in-frame clones and leaves some out. The repertoire holds more than 50,000 clones, with 80% to 90% as singletons. The sample was PBMCs, taken from a glioma patient treated with radiotherapy, temozolomide or both. Source of these receptors: a man aged 30 to 45 with glioma. Each CDR3 is given without its conserved first and last residue. Fields, in order: V gene, clone size, D gene, CDR3 protein. D genes are given only for firm matches. Some rows mark clone size as missing; the rest say once, few, many or name a class of expanded clone.

>TRBV6-5|-|-
ASSPDRLIQETQY
>TRBV5-1|-|-
ASSVRGPNTGELF
>TRBV5-5|-|TRBD1
ASSLDRAVYGYT
>TRBV10-1|-|TRBD1
ASSSDRGSYEQY
>TRBV6-5|-|-
ASSRAVGSTDTQY
>TRBV4-1|-|-
ASSQGRGRSFTEAF
>TRBV5-6|-|TRBD2
ASSFSGGAYEQY
>TRBV7-9|few|-
ASSLAVGQNDRAF
>TRBV10-3|few|-
AISEQGLSHQPQH
>TRBV5-4|-|-
ASSLAAGSQETQY
>TRBV10-2|-|TRBD2
ASSGSGATAYIQY